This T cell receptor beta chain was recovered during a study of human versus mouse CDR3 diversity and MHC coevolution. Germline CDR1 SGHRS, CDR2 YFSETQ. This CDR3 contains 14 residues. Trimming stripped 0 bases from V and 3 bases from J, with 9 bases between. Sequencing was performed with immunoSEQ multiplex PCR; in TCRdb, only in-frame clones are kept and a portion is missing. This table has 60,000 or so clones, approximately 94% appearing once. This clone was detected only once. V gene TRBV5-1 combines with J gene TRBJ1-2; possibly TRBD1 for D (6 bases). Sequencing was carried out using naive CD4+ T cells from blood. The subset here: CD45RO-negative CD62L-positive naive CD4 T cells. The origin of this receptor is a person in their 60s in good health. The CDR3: CASSLVSGDYGYTF. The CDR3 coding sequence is TGCGCCAGCAGCTTGGTCTCAGGGGACTATGGCTACACCTTC. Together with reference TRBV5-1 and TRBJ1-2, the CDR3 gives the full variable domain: KAGVTQTPRYLIKTRGQQVTLSCSPISGHRSVSWYQQTPGQGLQFLFEYFSETQRNKGNFPGRFSGRQFSNSRSEMNVSTLELGDSALYLCASSLVSGDYGYTFGSGTRLTVV.